The 21 T cell receptor beta chains reported below all come from one sample, sequenced in a study of blood T cells in healthy people across ages. A second PCR, run for about 6 to 12 cycles, used a sample-barcoded 5' primer plus a J-beta primer mix. MiXCR was run by TCRdb on the 5' RACE reads, yielding one entry per CDR3 protein. The data show approximately 1.5 million distinct CDR3 sequences, with less than 45% seen just once and about 4% held by the top ten. Input material: blood. The receptors shown here come from a woman aged 18-29 years in good health.

This chain links TRBV30 with TRBJ2-6; D unresolved. The CDR3 length is 17 residues. Germline-derived CDR1 and CDR2 are GTSNPN and SVGIG (reference sequence). The V end was cut by 0 bases, the J end by 0 bases, with 12 bases between. The CDR3: CAWSVSPTLSGANVLTF. The CDR3 DNA sequence: TGTGCCTGGAGTGTCAGTCCAACCCTCTCTGGGGCCAACGTCCTGACTTTC.

This rearrangement joins TRBV25-1 to TRBJ2-4; 9 bases match TRBD2. This CDR3 region has 14 residues. The ends lost 3 bases at V and 9 bases at J; junction bases unmatched: 6. The germline CDR1 and CDR2 sequences are MGHDK and SYGVNS. The CDR3 nucleotides read TGTGCCAGCAGTGACGCGGGAGGGCCGGGCATTCAGTACTTC. This codes for CASSDAGGPGIQYF.

The chain employs TRBV11-2 and TRBJ2-1; D possibly corresponds to TRBD2 (6 bases). With 4 bases removed from V and 9 bases from J, the gap between germline ends came to 19 bases. The CDR3 contains 15 residues. From germline, CDR1 is SGHAT and CDR2 FQNNGV. As DNA, the CDR3 is TGTGCCAGCAGCTCAAGACTAGACACGTTTGGTGAGCAGTTCTTC. It encodes CASSSRLDTFGEQFF. The whole variable domain, filled in from reference TRBV11-2 and TRBJ2-1, reads EAGVAQSPRYKIIEKRQSVAFWCNPISGHATLYWYQQILGQGPKLLIQFQNNGVVDDSQLPKDRFSAERLKGVDSTLKIQPAKLEDSAVYLCASSSRLDTFGEQFFGPGTRLTVL.

The chain combines TRBV6-2 or TRBV6-3 with TRBJ2-7; no clear D. Deletions cut 8 bases from V and 3 bases from J, with 11 bases between. CDR1 is MNHEY and CDR2 is SVGEGT in the germline V gene. The CDR3 loop spans 12 amino acids. CDR3 bases: TGTGCCAGCCCCACTACGAGCTACGAGCAGTACTTC. Its translation is CASPTTSYEQYF.

This clonotype was detected only a few times. The chain recombines TRBV5-1 with TRBJ1-1; 7 nucleotides line up with TRBD1. The CDR3 has 15 amino acids. Losses at the gene ends were 0 bases for V and 4 bases for J; bases not matched to a gene: 6. The germline V gene encodes CDR1 SGHRS and CDR2 YFSETQ. CDR3 DNA sequence: TGCGCCAGCAGCTTGGGACAGGGACCCTTCACTGAAGCTTTCTTT. It yields the protein CASSLGQGPFTEAFF.

This chain links TRBV7-2 with TRBJ2-2; weak D call: TRBD2 (6 bases). V lost 1 base and J 0 bases, leaving 12 bases between the germline ends. Germline V gives CDR1 SGHTA, CDR2 FQGNSA. CDR3 length: 17 residues. CDR3 region: CASSLGLGEANTGELFF. CDR3 in DNA: TGTGCCAGCAGCTTAGGGCTAGGGGAGGCGAACACCGGGGAGCTGTTTTTT.

The chain employs TRBV27 and TRBJ2-1; 7 positions match TRBD2. The CDR3 consists of 13 residues. Germline V gives CDR1 MNHEY, CDR2 SMNVEV (reference sequence). With 5 bases clipped from V and 8 bases from J, the junction kept 6 bases outside the gene matches. The CDR3 sequence is CASSGGGPYEQFF. DNA of the CDR3: TGTGCCAGCAGTGGGGGAGGGCCCTATGAGCAGTTCTTC.

The V call is TRBV12-3 or TRBV12-4, the J call TRBJ2-7; no clear D. This CDR3 comprises 17 residues. V lost 2 bases and J lost 3, with 20 bases in between. The CDR3 protein is CASSLSGSAGPLYEQYF. The CDR3 DNA sequence: TGTGCCAGCAGTTTATCCGGATCGGCTGGCCCGCTCTACGAGCAGTACTTC.

The V call is TRBV5-1, the J call TRBJ1-1; D ambiguous. The CDR3 has 15 residues. Deletions cut 4 bases from V and 4 bases from J, with 17 bases between. Germline CDR1 SGHRS, CDR2 YFSETQ. DNA for the CDR3: TGCGCCAGCAGCCGTATAGAGGGCCGGAGCACTGAAGCTTTCTTT. It encodes CASSRIEGRSTEAFF.

As for this clonotype: A much larger clone sits a single nucleotide away, making a read error possible. The V gene is TRBV3-1, the J gene TRBJ2-1, with 12 bases lining up with TRBD2. The CDR3 extends over 15 amino acids. The ends lost 4 bases at V and 10 bases at J; junction bases unmatched: 8. CDR1 is LGHDT, CDR2 YNNKEL, per germline (reference sequence). This CDR3 is CASSPRTSGKKEQFF. The CDR3 DNA is TGTGCCAGCAGCCCCAGGACTAGCGGGAAAAAGGAGCAGTTCTTC.

This clonotype was recorded a few times. The CDR3 DNA is TGTGCCAGCAGTTACGACCGTGAGCAGTACTTC. This encodes CASSYDREQYF. The V gene is TRBV6-2 or TRBV6-3, the J gene TRBJ2-7, with D uncertain. Deletions cut 2 bases from V and 7 bases from J, with 6 bases between. There are 11 residues in the CDR3. Per the germline V gene, CDR1 is MNHEY and CDR2 is SVGEGT.

The J gene is TRBJ1-2, the V gene TRBV15, with TRBD1 matching over 7 bases. This CDR3 contains 14 residues. The germline CDR1 and CDR2 sequences are LNHNV and YYDKDF (reference sequence). Trimming cost V 1 base and J 3 bases; bases outside gene matches: 2. This CDR3 reads CATSRGTGDYGYTF. The DNA for the CDR3 is TGTGCCACCAGCAGAGGAACAGGGGACTATGGCTACACCTTC.

Comment on this clonotype: Its ends do not fully match the called genes, so a read error is possible. This sequence joins TRBV27 and TRBJ2-7, with D possibly matching TRBD1 (5 bases). Germline-derived CDR1 and CDR2 are MNHEY and SMNVEV (reference sequence). This CDR3 is built from 15 residues. CDR3 bases: TGTGCCAGCGGTTTTCATGGGGCCCTCTCCTACGAGCAGTACTTC. Translating it yields CASGFHGALSYEQYF.

In its sample, this clonotype was seen a few times. The genes are TRBV7-9 and TRBJ1-2, with D unclear. The CDR3 is made up of 15 amino acids. Germline V gives CDR1 SEHNR, CDR2 FQNEAQ (reference sequence). V lost 1 base, J lost 1 base, and 10 bases lay in between. CDR3 DNA sequence: TGTGCCAGCAGCTTAGGGAGAGATAATAACTATGGCTACACCTTC. As protein: CASSLGRDNNYGYTF.

This clonotype was counted ten times or more. This rearrangement joins TRBV12-3 or TRBV12-4 to TRBJ1-2; D ambiguous. V lost 6 bases and J 2 bases, leaving 10 bases between the germline ends. The CDR3 totals 13 residues. CDR3 protein: CASRRGPNYGYTF. In nucleotides, the CDR3 is TGTGCCAGCAGGCGCGGGCCGAACTATGGCTACACCTTC.

V usage is TRBV14 and J usage is TRBJ2-1; TRBD2 agrees at 9 bases. This CDR3 spans 19 amino acids. CDR1 is SGHDN and CDR2 is FVKESK in the germline V gene. The V and J ends lost 0 bases and 1 base, in that order; junction bases with no gene match: 10. Written as DNA, the CDR3 is TGTGCCAGCAGCCAAGAACCGAGGACAGCGGGGGGATCCTACAATGAGCAGTTCTTC. This gives the protein CASSQEPRTAGGSYNEQFF. The whole variable domain, filled in from reference TRBV14 and TRBJ2-1, reads EAGVTQFPSHSVIEKGQTVTLRCDPISGHDNLYWYRRVMGKEIKFLLHFVKESKQDESGMPNNRFLAERTGGTYSTLKVQPAELEDSGVYFCASSQEPRTAGGSYNEQFFGPGTRLTVL.

The J gene is TRBJ1-5, the V gene TRBV6-2 or TRBV6-3; D gene ambiguous. Germline V gene data show CDR1 as MNHEY and CDR2 as SVGEGT. This CDR3 is built from 15 residues. The V end lost 6 bases, the J end lost 4 bases, and 16 bases lay between the germline ends. The CDR3 is CASSFTSRINQPQHF. The CDR3 coding sequence is TGTGCCAGCAGCTTTACGTCCCGGATTAATCAGCCCCAGCATTTT.

Only a few counts were recorded for this clonotype. The chain couples TRBV12-3 or TRBV12-4 to TRBJ2-1; TRBD2 aligns across 9 bases. The V gene end was trimmed by 10 bases and the J gene end by 4 bases; junction bases not matched to a gene: 11. The CDR3 covers 15 residues. The CDR3, as DNA: TGTGCCATCAGGATTCGGCGGGGGGGATACAATGAGCAGTTCTTC. Residues: CAIRIRRGGYNEQFF.

The chain couples TRBV7-2 to TRBJ1-1; TRBD1 matches 8 bases. The CDR3 is 14 residues long. Trimming at V came to 2 bases and at J to 6 bases, leaving 5 bases not matched to a gene. Germline values: CDR1 SGHTA, CDR2 FQGNSA. The CDR3 DNA is TGTGCCAGCAGCTTATTCACAGGGGGTCCTGAAGCTTTCTTT. Residues: CASSLFTGGPEAFF. The variable domain in full, with the rest retrieved from reference TRBV7-2 and TRBJ1-1, is GAGVSQSPSNKVTEKGKDVELRCDPISGHTALYWYRQSLGQGLEFLIYFQGNSAPDKSGLPSDRFSAERTGGSVSTLTIQRTQQEDSAVYLCASSLFTGGPEAFFGQGTRLTVV.

J is TRBJ2-1 and V is TRBV15; 13 nucleotides align to TRBD2. The germline CDR1 and CDR2 sequences are LNHNV and YYDKDF (reference sequence). This CDR3 spans 20 amino acids. V shed 0 bases, J shed 0 bases, and the junction held 8 bases outside the gene matches. The chain's CDR3 is CATSRDRTSGSGLSYNEQFF. The CDR3 DNA reads TGTGCCACCAGCAGAGATCGGACTAGCGGGAGTGGACTCTCCTACAATGAGCAGTTCTTC.

This clonotype was seen a few times. The J gene is TRBJ2-5, the V gene TRBV5-1, with D uncertain. The CDR3 contains 12 residues. Trimming took off 4 bases at V and 1 base at J, with 5 bases between the two ends. Germline CDR1 and CDR2: SGHRS and YFSETQ. In DNA form, the CDR3 reads TGCGCCAGCAGCGCCACCCAAGAGACCCAGTACTTC. This codes for CASSATQETQYF.